These 26 T cell receptor beta chains were sequenced from one sample in a study of CD8 T cells in Susac syndrome (dated by TCRdb to the late 2010s). The library came from the immunoSEQ multiplex PCR assay. RNA was extracted using the RNeasy kit, and about 0.45 to 1 ug of the RNA was reverse transcribed with random hexamers. TCRdb ran its own pipeline on the public reads, namely fastp trimming at Q25 and MiXCR clone calling, and kept in-frame beta chains. Each CDR3 protein appears once, grouped with its most common genes and DNA. Across this sample there are approximately 100,000 distinct CDR3 sequences, with around 90% seen only once. About 0.14% of the sample comes from the top ten. The sequenced material came from CD4+ T cells from PBMCs. Receptor source: a human donor in good health.

This rearrangement joins TRBV20-1 to TRBJ2-1; 9 nucleotides agree with TRBD1. CDR1 is DFQATT, CDR2 SNEGSKA, per germline (reference sequence). The CDR3 loop spans 15 amino acids. J lost 6 bases, V lost 1 base, and 7 bases had no gene match. CDR3 loop: CSARVLGTGPNEQFF. The CDR3 DNA follows: TGCAGTGCTAGAGTTTTAGGGACAGGGCCCAATGAGCAGTTCTTC.

The chain links TRBV19 to TRBJ2-6; D ambiguous. V lost 6 bases and J 0 bases, leaving 12 bases between the germline ends. This CDR3 is built from 16 residues. The V gene's germline CDR1 is LNHDA and CDR2 SQIVND (reference sequence). The CDR3 loop reads CASRDPRSSGANVLTF. The CDR3 nucleotides read TGTGCCAGTAGGGATCCAAGAAGCTCTGGGGCCAACGTCCTGACTTTC.

The chain couples TRBV9 to TRBJ2-7; 11 positions match TRBD2. The CDR3 has 15 residues. J lost 3 bases, V lost 2 bases, and 4 bases had no gene match. Germline CDR1 is SGDLS and CDR2 is YYNGEE. The CDR3 region has the DNA TGTGCCAGCAGCGTGGGGACTAGCGGATACTACGAGCAGTACTTC. As protein: CASSVGTSGYYEQYF.

About this clonotype itself: The germline gene is not matched at one end of the junction; a read error may be the cause. This sequence joins TRBV7-9 and TRBJ2-3, with D maybe TRBD2 (6 bases). The germline CDR1 and CDR2 sequences are SEHNR and FQNEAQ (reference sequence). The CDR3 length is 16 residues. As DNA, the CDR3 is TGTGCCAGCAGCCTAGCCGGGACTCGAAGTACAGATACGCAGTATTTT. Protein sequence: CASSLAGTRSTDTQYF.

This chain uses TRBV18 with TRBJ2-3; the match to TRBD1 covers 8 bases. The germline CDR1 and CDR2 sequences are KGHSH and LQKENI. This CDR3 has 15 amino acids. The ends lost 5 bases at V and 2 bases at J; junction bases unmatched: 6. The CDR3, as DNA: TGTGCCAGCTCAATAAGACAGGGGTCCACAGATACGCAGTATTTT. Its translation is CASSIRQGSTDTQYF.

In this sample, this clonotype turned up once. This chain connects TRBV7-2 to TRBJ1-2; 8 nucleotides line up with TRBD1. The junction had 8 bases not matched to a gene; V was cut back by 11 bases and J by 6 bases. The CDR3 contains 12 residues. Per the germline V gene, CDR1 is SGHTA and CDR2 is FQGNSA. CDR3 in DNA: TGTGCCTCGACCGTGGACAGGGATGGCTACACCTTC. Its protein is CASTVDRDGYTF.

This chain connects TRBV5-1 to TRBJ2-3; D perhaps matches TRBD2 (5 bases). V dropped 4 bases and J dropped 4 bases, with 13 bases sitting between them. Germline V lookup: CDR1 SGHRS, CDR2 YFSETQ. There are 14 residues in the CDR3. The CDR3 coding sequence is TGCGCCAGCAGCCCCGGAGTGAGGGCAGATACGCAGTATTTT. Encoded protein: CASSPGVRADTQYF. The variable domain in full, with the rest retrieved from reference TRBV5-1 and TRBJ2-3, is KAGVTQTPRYLIKTRGQQVTLSCSPISGHRSVSWYQQTPGQGLQFLFEYFSETQRNKGNFPGRFSGRQFSNSRSEMNVSTLELGDSALYLCASSPGVRADTQYFGPGTRLTVL.

The genes are TRBV7-3 and TRBJ2-3; 7 bases are a match to TRBD1. CDR3 length: 15 residues. Germline trimming cut 5 bases from V and 0 bases from J; bases unmatched to any gene: 5. Germline V gene lookup returns CDR1 SGHTA and CDR2 FQGTGA. The CDR3 sequence is CASSPLGQSTDTQYF. The CDR3 bases are TGTGCCAGCAGCCCTCTGGGACAGAGCACAGATACGCAGTATTTT. Combining the CDR3 with reference TRBV7-3 and TRBJ2-3 gives the whole variable domain GAGVSQTPSNKVTEKGKYVELRCDPISGHTALYWYRQSLGQGPEFLIYFQGTGAADDSGLPNDRFFAVRPEGSVSTLKIQRTERGDSAVYLCASSPLGQSTDTQYFGPGTRLTVL.

CDR3 amino acids: CAWKGPLNEQFF. In DNA, the CDR3 is TGTGCCTGGAAAGGACCCCTCAATGAGCAGTTCTTC. The V and J genes are TRBV30 and TRBJ2-1; D not resolved. The V gene's germline CDR1 is GTSNPN and CDR2 SVGIG (reference sequence). This CDR3 comprises 12 residues. Trimming pared 4 bases from V and 6 bases from J, leaving 10 bases between.

The V call is TRBV10-3, the J call TRBJ2-2, with unresolved D. The CDR3 is 12 amino acids. Germline V gene sequence: CDR1 ENHRY, CDR2 SYGVKD. V was clipped by 8 bases and J by 2 bases, with 6 bases between them. CDR3 sequence: CAIAANTGELFF. For the CDR3, the DNA is TGTGCCATCGCGGCCAACACCGGGGAGCTGTTTTTT.

J is TRBJ2-1 and V is TRBV18; either TRBD1 or TRBD2 may supply D (5 bases each). CDR3 size: 15 residues. Germline CDR1 reads KGHSH; CDR2 reads LQKENI. Trimming left V 4 bases short and J 0 bases short, with 10 bases between. For the CDR3, the DNA is TGTGCCAGCTCACGGGGACCGAGCTCCTACAATGAGCAGTTCTTC. Protein sequence: CASSRGPSSYNEQFF.

The gene calls are TRBV4-3 and TRBJ2-7, with 10 bases aligning to TRBD2. Germline assignment: CDR1 LGHNA and CDR2 YSLEER. V dropped 4 bases and J dropped 3; count of bases not matched to a gene: 6. The CDR3 is made up of 15 amino acids. The CDR3 protein is CASSLQTSGHYEQYF. Here the CDR3 DNA reads TGCGCCAGCAGCCTGCAGACTAGCGGGCACTACGAGCAGTACTTC.

The chain is built from TRBV29-1 and TRBJ2-7; D is possibly TRBD2 (5 bases). The CDR3 is 11 amino acids. V was pared by 2 bases and J by 4 bases, with 6 bases between. Looked up from germline, CDR1 is SQVTM and CDR2 is ANQGSEA. The CDR3 here is CSVESGYEQYF. The CDR3 DNA reads as TGCAGCGTTGAATCGGGATACGAGCAGTACTTC.

J is TRBJ2-3 and V is TRBV5-4; 8 bases are a match to TRBD2. The CDR3 sequence is 15 residues long. V trimming: 3 bases; J trimming: 5 bases; junction bases outside the gene matches: 8. Germline CDR1 and CDR2: SGHNT and YYREEE (reference sequence). The CDR3, as DNA: TGTGCCAGCAGCTCGGGGGGGCCTTGGAAAGATACGCAGTATTTT. It specifies CASSSGGPWKDTQYF.

The chain couples TRBV20-1 to TRBJ2-7; 7 nucleotides line up with TRBD1. CDR1 and CDR2 (germline): DFQATT, SNEGSKA (reference sequence). CDR3 length: 14 residues. With V trimmed by 6 bases and J by 7 bases, 15 bases remained unmatched. The CDR3 DNA follows: TGCAGTGCCTCCCGGTGGGACAGATCAGGAGAGCAGTACTTC. Protein product: CSASRWDRSGEQYF.

CDR3 region: CASSVLAVRTYNEQFF. In DNA, the CDR3 is TGTGCCAGTAGTGTACTAGCGGTGCGAACCTACAATGAGCAGTTCTTC. The chain combines TRBV19 with TRBJ2-1; the match to TRBD2 covers 8 bases. The germline CDR1 and CDR2 sequences are LNHDA and SQIVND (reference sequence). The trim removed 5 bases at V and 2 bases at J, leaving 8 bases unmatched. The CDR3 consists of 16 residues.

This sequence joins TRBV29-1 and TRBJ1-1; a weak D match, TRBD1 (6 bases). This CDR3 region has 11 residues. Germline loops: CDR1 SQVTM, CDR2 ANQGSEA. V lost 4 bases and J 6 bases, leaving 9 bases between the germline ends. In DNA, the CDR3 is TGCAGCGTTGTACAGGGACCTGAAGCTTTCTTT. Translated: CSVVQGPEAFF.

The V call is TRBV14, the J call TRBJ2-7; either TRBD1 or TRBD2 may supply D (5 bases each). V lost 6 bases and J 2 bases, leaving 14 bases between the germline ends. The CDR3 covers 14 residues. Germline-derived CDR1 and CDR2 are SGHDN and FVKESK. CDR3 in DNA: TGTGCCAGCAGTTGGGTCCGGGGCGCCTACGAGCAGTACTTC. This translates into CASSWVRGAYEQYF.

The V and J genes are TRBV2 and TRBJ2-1; D uncertain. Trimming took 1 base from V and 10 from J, leaving 8 bases between them. CDR1 SNHLY and CDR2 FYNNEI come from the germline V gene. The CDR3 totals 12 residues. The DNA of the CDR3 is TGTGCCAGCAGTGAAGGAGGAAACGAGCAGTTCTTC. As protein: CASSEGGNEQFF.

The V gene is TRBV4-3, the J gene TRBJ1-2; possible D gene TRBD1, 5 bases. Germline loops: CDR1 LGHNA, CDR2 YSLEER. Between the trimmed V and J ends, which lost 0 bases and 3 bases, there was a span of 14 bases. This CDR3 region has 16 residues. The CDR3 is CASSQESGVRYYGYTF. DNA for the CDR3: TGCGCCAGCAGCCAAGAATCGGGGGTTAGGTACTATGGCTACACCTTC.

The chain has TRBV5-1 and TRBJ2-2, with D maybe TRBD2 (5 bases). The germline V gene has CDR1 SGHRS and CDR2 YFSETQ. V was cut by 5 bases and J by 4 bases, with 9 bases left in between. The CDR3 spans 13 residues. The CDR3 DNA follows: TGCGCCAGCAGGGGAGATAGCACCGGGGAGCTGTTTTTT. Translating it yields CASRGDSTGELFF.

This sequence joins TRBV30 and TRBJ1-5; a weak D match, TRBD1 (6 bases). Germline V gene data show CDR1 as GTSNPN and CDR2 as SVGIG (reference sequence). The CDR3 totals 15 residues. V lost 3 bases, J lost 4 bases, and 16 bases lay in between. CDR3 sequence reads: CAWRAQRGGNQPQHF. The CDR3 bases are TGTGCCTGGAGGGCCCAGAGAGGGGGAAATCAGCCCCAGCATTTT.

The V gene is TRBV5-1, the J gene TRBJ2-7; 7 nucleotides match TRBD1. The CDR3 consists of 14 residues. Per germline, CDR1 SGHRS and CDR2 YFSETQ. Trimming at V came to 4 bases and at J to 3 bases, leaving 7 bases not matched to a gene. CDR3 in DNA: TGCGCCAGCAGCGAAAGACAGGGCAACTACGAGCAGTACTTC. It specifies CASSERQGNYEQYF.

The gene calls are TRBV6-5 and TRBJ2-3; 13 nucleotides align to TRBD2. CDR1 MNHEY and CDR2 SVGAGI come from the germline V gene. With V trimmed by 5 bases and J by 4 bases, 6 bases remained unmatched. This CDR3 spans 16 amino acids. Written as DNA, the CDR3 is TGTGCCAGCAGTGTACTAGCGGGGGGGCGTCCAGATACGCAGTATTTT. Protein sequence: CASSVLAGGRPDTQYF.

The chain couples TRBV5-1 to TRBJ2-2; perhaps TRBD1 as D (5 bases). The CDR3 runs 14 residues. Germline CDR1 reads SGHRS; CDR2 reads YFSETQ. Trimming took 9 bases from V and 2 from J, leaving 14 bases between them. Written as DNA, the CDR3 is TGCGCCACCCGAGAACAGGTTAACACCGGGGAGCTGTTTTTT. Residues: CATREQVNTGELFF.

This rearrangement joins TRBV2 to TRBJ2-3, with D unclear. Germline lookup yields CDR1 SNHLY and CDR2 FYNNEI. Trimming removed 8 bases from V and 5 bases from J, with 11 bases in between. This CDR3 comprises 12 residues. For the CDR3, the DNA is TGTGCCAGCCGCACTGGCGGAGATACGCAGTATTTT. Protein sequence: CASRTGGDTQYF.